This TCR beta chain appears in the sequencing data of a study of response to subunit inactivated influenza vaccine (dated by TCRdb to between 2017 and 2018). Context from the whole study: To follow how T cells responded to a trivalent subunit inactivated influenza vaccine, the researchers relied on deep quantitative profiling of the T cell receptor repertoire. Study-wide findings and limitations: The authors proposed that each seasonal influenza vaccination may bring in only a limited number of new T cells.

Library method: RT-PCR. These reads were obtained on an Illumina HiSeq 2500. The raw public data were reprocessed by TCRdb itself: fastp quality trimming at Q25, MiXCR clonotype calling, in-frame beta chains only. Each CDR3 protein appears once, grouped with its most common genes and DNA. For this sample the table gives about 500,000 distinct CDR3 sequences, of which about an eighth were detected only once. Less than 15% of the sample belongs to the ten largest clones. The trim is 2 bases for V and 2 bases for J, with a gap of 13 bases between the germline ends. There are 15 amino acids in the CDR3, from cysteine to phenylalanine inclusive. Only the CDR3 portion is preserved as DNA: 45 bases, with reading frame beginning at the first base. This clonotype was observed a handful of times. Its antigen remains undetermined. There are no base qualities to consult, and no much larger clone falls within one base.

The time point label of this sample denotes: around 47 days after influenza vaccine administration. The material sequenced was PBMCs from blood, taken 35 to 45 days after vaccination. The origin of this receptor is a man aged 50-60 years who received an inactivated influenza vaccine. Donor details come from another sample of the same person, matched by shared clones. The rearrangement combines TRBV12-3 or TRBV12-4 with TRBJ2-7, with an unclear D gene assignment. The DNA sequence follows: TGTGCCAGCAGTTTAACCTCGGGTCAGCCCTACGAGCAGTACTTC. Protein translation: CASSLTSGQPYEQYF.